Here is one T cell receptor beta chain with its context. Trimming at V came to 2 bases and at J to 4 bases, leaving 8 bases not matched to a gene. The CDR3 runs to 14 residues. Germline values: CDR1 DFQATT, CDR2 SNEGSKA (reference sequence). The record originates from a study of regulatory T cells in long-lasting Graves disease. Time point of the sample: persistent/refractory GD, antithyroid drugs over 5 years with positive TRAb. Making the TCR library involved RNA that had been extracted from PBMCs. From an endocrinology department in Xi'an, China, came the patients. The authors built TCR beta libraries using iRepertoire HTBI primers and Arm-PCR of CDR3 regions. In TCRdb, the multiplex PCR reads were re-called with MiXCR into one record per CDR3 protein. The sample holds approximately 690,000 distinct CDR3 sequences, about 30% seen once.

The V gene is TRBV20-1, the J gene TRBJ2-7, with 7 nucleotides matching TRBD2. This sequence was found in a female donor with Graves disease. The material sequenced was peripheral blood mononuclear cells (PBMCs), taken when the disease was refractory, from a patient treated with antithyroid drugs. CDR3 in amino acids: CSARFQRGGYEQYF. CDR3 DNA: TGCAGTGCTAGATTCCAGCGGGGAGGATACGAGCAGTACTTC.